One and the same sample provided the 29 T cell receptor beta chains below, sequenced in a study of T cells in Graves' hyperthyroidism and ophthalmopathy. Amplification targeted TCR beta CDR3 regions from RNA transcripts. HTBI primers were employed in a first-round RT-PCR of the TCR CDR3. MiXCR, run by TCRdb on the multiplex PCR reads, gives a single entry per CDR3 protein. The data hold roughly 500,000 distinct CDR3 sequences, with 46% observed a single time. The sample comprised peripheral blood or thyroid tissue (not recorded which). The receptor set was obtained from an adult woman with Graves' disease, either hyperthyroidism or ophthalmopathy (not recorded which).

This clonotype has at least ten counts. The V and J genes are TRBV12-3 or TRBV12-4 and TRBJ1-4; 8 bases map to TRBD1. The V gene end was trimmed by 1 base and the J gene end by 5 bases; junction bases not matched to a gene: 3. CDR3 length: 15 amino acids. CDR3 in DNA: TGTGCCAGCAGTTTAGGGACAGGGAGCAATGAAAAACTGTTTTTT. It translates to CASSLGTGSNEKLFF.

There are many counts of this clonotype. V usage is TRBV28 and J usage is TRBJ2-5; TRBD2 aligns across 12 bases. The CDR3 runs to 14 residues. Germline V CDR1 and CDR2: MDHEN, SYDVKM. Losses at the gene ends were 7 bases for V and 4 bases for J; bases not matched to a gene: 4. CDR3 loop: CASKTSGSGETQYF. Here the CDR3 DNA reads TGTGCCAGCAAGACTAGCGGGAGTGGAGAGACCCAGTACTTC.

The chain couples TRBV7-8 to TRBJ2-5, with a possible D match to TRBD2 (5 bases). The CDR3 loop spans 15 amino acids. Germline V gene sequence: CDR1 SGHVS, CDR2 FQNEAQ. Trimming removed 1 base at V and 9 bases at J, with 18 bases between. In nucleotides, the CDR3 is TGTGCCAGCAGCTTAGGTCCGGGGAATCCCGGGGCCCAGTACTTC. It translates to CASSLGPGNPGAQYF.

In its sample, this clonotype was seen a few times. The chain recombines TRBV20-1 with TRBJ2-7; D might be TRBD2 (6 bases). Germline V gives CDR1 DFQATT, CDR2 SNEGSKA (reference sequence). This CDR3 has 13 residues. V was trimmed by 0 bases and J by 2 bases, leaving 8 bases between them. CDR3 in DNA: TGCAGTGCTAGAGATGGCGGGACCTACGAGCAGTACTTC. Translated: CSARDGGTYEQYF.

V and J are TRBV29-1 and TRBJ1-1, with TRBD1 matching over 7 bases. CDR1 is SQVTM and CDR2 is ANQGSEA in the germline V gene. With V trimmed by 6 bases and J by 1 base, 5 bases remained unmatched. The CDR3 has 13 residues. DNA of the CDR3: TGCAGCGTCGGGGGACAGAGGAACACTGAAGCTTTCTTT. Translated: CSVGGQRNTEAFF.

This clonotype has at least ten counts. The chain combines TRBV20-1 with TRBJ1-6, with 7 bases aligning to TRBD1. Germline V CDR1 and CDR2: DFQATT, SNEGSKA (reference sequence). Trimming cost V 6 bases and J 9 bases; bases outside gene matches: 8. The CDR3 consists of 13 residues. DNA of the CDR3: TGCAGTGCAGGACAGGCCCGGGGTTCACCCCTCCACTTT. Encoded protein: CSAGQARGSPLHF.

The chain recombines TRBV7-9 with TRBJ2-7; 9 bases agree with TRBD1. The CDR3 covers 14 residues. J was trimmed by 5 bases and V by 4 bases; bases with no gene match: 6. Germline V gene lookup returns CDR1 SEHNR and CDR2 FQNEAQ (reference sequence). The CDR3 DNA follows: TGTGCCAGCAGCTGGGGACAGGGCGACAACGAGCAGTACTTC. Its protein product is CASSWGQGDNEQYF.

CDR3 nucleotide sequence: TGTGCCAGCAGTGAAGCCGGACTAGCCACAGATACGCAGTATTTT. Translation: CASSEAGLATDTQYF. The chain couples TRBV2 to TRBJ2-3; TRBD2 matches 8 bases. Germline CDR1 is SNHLY and CDR2 is FYNNEI. The junction had 1 base not matched to a gene; V was cut back by 0 bases and J by 2 bases. CDR3 length: 15 residues. The whole variable domain, remainder taken from reference TRBV2 and TRBJ2-3, is EPEVTQTPSHQVTQMGQEVILRCVPISNHLYFYWYRQILGQKVEFLVSFYNNEISEKSEIFDDQFSVERPDGSNFTLKIRSTKLEDSAMYFCASSEAGLATDTQYFGPGTRLTVL.

This clonotype was detected a few times. The V call is TRBV7-8, the J call TRBJ2-5; 12 bases fit TRBD2. CDR3 length equals 17 residues. J lost 3 bases, V lost 4 bases, and 9 bases had no gene match. Germline V gene data show CDR1 as SGHVS and CDR2 as FQNEAQ. Here the CDR3 DNA reads TGTGCCAGCAGCTCACGACTAGCGGGGGACGTTAAAGAGACCCAGTACTTC. It codes for CASSSRLAGDVKETQYF.

This clonotype appeared once. The chain links TRBV7-9 to TRBJ2-7; a weak D match, TRBD2 (6 bases). Trimming removed 6 bases at V and 3 bases at J, with 15 bases between. Germline values: CDR1 SEHNR, CDR2 FQNEAQ (reference sequence). The CDR3 loop spans 14 amino acids. The CDR3 DNA reads TGTGCCAGCAGTTCTCGGAGGGTCGACTACGAGCAGTACTTC. This gives the protein CASSSRRVDYEQYF.

This clonotype has ten or more counts. The rearrangement joins TRBV7-2 to TRBJ1-1, with TRBD1 as a possible D gene (6 bases). The V gene lost 3 bases and the J gene lost 8 bases, with 19 bases spanning the gap. Germline values: CDR1 SGHTA, CDR2 FQGNSA. The CDR3 is made up of 15 amino acids. The CDR3 region is CASSFADWTVSEAFF. The CDR3 nucleotides are TGTGCCAGCAGCTTCGCCGATTGGACAGTCTCGGAAGCTTTCTTT.

This clonotype showed up many times. The gene calls are TRBV7-9 and TRBJ2-5; no reliable D call. This CDR3 has 13 residues. V lost 11 bases to trimming and J lost 5 bases, with 18 bases between them. CDR1 SEHNR and CDR2 FQNEAQ come from the germline V gene (reference sequence). CDR3 loop: CACSREGIETQYF. The CDR3 bases are TGTGCCTGTTCTAGGGAAGGGATTGAGACCCAGTACTTC.

This clonotype has a handful of counts. The chain carries TRBV24-1 and TRBJ2-3, with TRBD2 matching 7 bases. Trimming cost V 4 bases and J 6 bases; bases outside gene matches: 9. This CDR3 is 15 amino acids long. CDR1 is KGHDR and CDR2 is SFDVKD in the germline V gene. CDR3 DNA: TGTGCCACCAGTGACCCCGGACTAGTTGGCGATACGCAGTATTTT. The encoded protein is CATSDPGLVGDTQYF.

There are many counts of this clonotype. V gene TRBV2 combines with J gene TRBJ1-2; no definite D call. The CDR3 is 13 residues long. In germline, CDR1 is SNHLY, CDR2 FYNNEI. Trimming took off 8 bases at V and 0 bases at J, with 10 bases between the two ends. The CDR3 DNA sequence: TGTGCCAGCGTTCAGGTGGCTAACTATGGCTACACCTTC. It specifies CASVQVANYGYTF.

V gene TRBV10-3 combines with J gene TRBJ2-5; D unresolved. Germline V gives CDR1 ENHRY, CDR2 SYGVKD. The CDR3 has 12 amino acids. The CDR3 is CARDLRTETQYF. The CDR3 DNA is TGTGCTAGAGATCTCCGAACTGAGACCCAGTACTTC.

The chain combines TRBV10-3 with TRBJ1-2; 9 positions agree with TRBD1. Germline V lookup: CDR1 ENHRY, CDR2 SYGVKD. The ends lost 6 bases at V and 7 bases at J; junction bases unmatched: 6. The CDR3 extends over 13 amino acids. In DNA, the CDR3 is TGTGCCATCAGCCGGACAGGGGCGGTTGGCTACACCTTC. Residues: CAISRTGAVGYTF.

The V gene is TRBV12-3 or TRBV12-4, the J gene TRBJ1-1; D call uncertain. Between the trimmed V and J ends, which lost 6 bases and 8 bases, there was a span of 13 bases. The CDR3 sequence is 12 residues long. CDR3 amino acids: CASSFGRPEAFF. For the CDR3, the DNA is TGTGCCAGCAGCTTTGGGAGGCCCGAAGCTTTCTTT.

At least ten counts were recorded for this clonotype. V and J are TRBV12-3 or TRBV12-4 and TRBJ1-5; D may be TRBD1 (5 bases). Trimming took 4 bases from V and 1 from J, leaving 11 bases between them. The CDR3 contains 15 residues. CDR3 loop: CASSSRVRSNQPQHF. The CDR3 DNA sequence: TGTGCCAGCAGTTCCAGGGTGCGGAGCAATCAGCCCCAGCATTTT.

V is TRBV12-3 or TRBV12-4 and J is TRBJ1-4; 9 bases match TRBD1. Trimming at V came to 5 bases and at J to 7 bases, leaving 8 bases not matched to a gene. The CDR3 consists of 15 residues. The CDR3 loop is CASSATGGSGEKLFF. CDR3 DNA sequence: TGTGCCAGCAGTGCTACAGGGGGCTCGGGTGAAAAACTGTTTTTT.

This clonotype was seen a handful of times. The chain uses TRBV7-3 and TRBJ1-6; D might be TRBD1 (6 bases). Germline V gene data show CDR1 as SGHTA and CDR2 as FQGTGA. The CDR3 length is 13 residues. V lost 5 bases, J lost 9 bases, and 11 bases lay in between. The CDR3: CASSAGAGSPLHF. In DNA form, the CDR3 reads TGTGCCAGCAGCGCAGGGGCCGGTTCACCCCTCCACTTT.

V gene TRBV14 combines with J gene TRBJ2-5; weak D call: TRBD2 (5 bases). V was trimmed by 4 bases and J by 8 bases, leaving 11 bases between them. From germline, CDR1 is SGHDN and CDR2 FVKESK. The CDR3 has 12 amino acids. Here the CDR3 reads CASSPVGGTQYF. CDR3 in DNA: TGTGCCAGCAGCCCGGTAGGAGGTACCCAGTACTTC.

Remarks on this clonotype: One junction end disagrees with the germline gene, perhaps due to a read error. The J gene is TRBJ2-5, the V gene TRBV7-9; D may be TRBD2 (6 bases). CDR3 length: 14 amino acids. Germline assignment: CDR1 SEHNR and CDR2 FQNEAQ (reference sequence). CDR3 DNA sequence: TGTGCCAGCAGCCAGTCGGGACTGCAAGAGGCCCAGTACTTC. It is translated as CASSQSGLQEAQYF.

J is TRBJ2-6 and V is TRBV10-3, with 10 bases that match TRBD1. The CDR3 has 13 amino acids. Losses at the gene ends were 11 bases for V and 10 bases for J; bases not matched to a gene: 8. The V gene's germline CDR1 is ENHRY and CDR2 SYGVKD. The CDR3 reads CALGTGDSNVLTF. The DNA of the CDR3 is TGTGCCTTAGGGACAGGGGACTCTAACGTCCTGACTTTC.

The table lists this clonotype with a few counts. The chain is built from TRBV5-1 and TRBJ2-7; 11 bases are a match to TRBD2. The CDR3 covers 15 residues. J gave up 5 bases and V 0 bases, and 4 bases lay outside the gene matches. CDR1 and CDR2 from the germline V gene are SGHRS and YFSETQ. The CDR3 protein is CASSLDASGRHEQYF. The CDR3 DNA reads TGCGCCAGCAGCTTGGATGCTAGCGGGAGGCACGAGCAGTACTTC.

In DNA form, the CDR3 reads TGTGCCATCAGTGAGGCCCCAGGAGGGGAGCTGTTTTTT. Translating gives CAISEAPGGELFF. The chain employs TRBV10-3 and TRBJ2-2; no firm D call. The V gene's germline CDR1 is ENHRY and CDR2 SYGVKD. The CDR3 contains 13 residues. Trimming stripped 2 bases from V and 8 bases from J, with 9 bases between.

This chain joins TRBV15 and TRBJ2-7; D is perhaps TRBD2 (6 bases). Germline-derived CDR1 and CDR2 are LNHNV and YYDKDF (reference sequence). The CDR3 consists of 14 residues. Trimming removed 5 bases from V and 0 bases from J, with 11 bases in between. CDR3 region: CATSQGGTSYEQYF. The CDR3 DNA is TGTGCCACCAGCCAGGGCGGGACCTCCTACGAGCAGTACTTC.

This rearrangement joins TRBV7-9 to TRBJ1-5; D uncertain. Germline V lookup: CDR1 SEHNR, CDR2 FQNEAQ (reference sequence). V lost 3 bases and J 4 bases, leaving 10 bases between the germline ends. The CDR3 loop spans 14 amino acids. The CDR3 protein is CASSFGERNQPQHF. The CDR3 nucleotides are TGTGCCAGCAGCTTTGGGGAGAGAAATCAGCCCCAGCATTTT.

This clonotype was found a few times. This chain uses TRBV5-6 with TRBJ1-5; D may be TRBD1 (6 bases). The CDR3 extends over 16 amino acids. Trimming shortened V by 0 bases and J by 6 bases, and 16 bases separated the two germline ends. Germline V gene data show CDR1 as SGHDT and CDR2 as YYEEEE. The CDR3 loop is CASSLERGAGTQPQHF. The CDR3 DNA reads TGTGCCAGCAGCTTGGAACGGGGGGCCGGGACTCAGCCCCAGCATTTT.

The table lists this clonotype with a few counts. The chain combines TRBV10-2 with TRBJ2-7, with 9 nucleotides matching TRBD2. TRBJ2-1 explains the end of the DNA better; the J call may be wrong. The CDR3 has 15 amino acids. Germline loops: CDR1 WSHSY, CDR2 SAAADI. The CDR3 reads CASSERSGRHNEQFF. The CDR3 DNA is TGCGCCAGCAGTGAACGGAGCGGGAGGCACAATGAGCAGTTCTTC.